These 18 T cell receptor beta chains were sequenced from one sample in a study of metastatic and nonmetastatic thyroid tumors. No treatment had been given to any patient before thyroid surgery. Using MiXCR, TCRdb reanalyzed the PCR reads. The sample holds 30,000 to 40,000 clones, around 28% seen once. Sequences were obtained from blood. The source is a female donor with papillary thyroid cancer or a benign thyroid nodule (not recorded which). Some clones in this sample may be carry-over from other donors' samples.

Points on this clone: Compared with germline, one end of the junction differs, possibly owing to a read error. This chain connects TRBV6-1 to TRBJ2-7, with 12 bases aligning to TRBD2. The CDR3 covers 16 residues. CDR1 is MNHNS and CDR2 is SASEGT in the germline V gene. CDR3 sequence reads: CASSEATSGSPWGRYF. The CDR3 DNA follows: TGTGCAAGCAGTGAAGCGACTAGCGGGAGTCCGTGGGGGCGGTACTTC.

This sequence joins TRBV11-2 and TRBJ2-1, with no clear D. CDR3 size: 13 residues. The germline V gene has CDR1 SGHAT and CDR2 FQNNGV. V was pared by 1 base and J by 5 bases, with 6 bases between. The CDR3, as DNA: TGTGCCAGCAGCTTAGGGCCAAACAATGAGCAGTTCTTC. This gives the protein CASSLGPNNEQFF.

Many counts were recorded for this clone. V usage is TRBV25-1 and J usage is TRBJ2-3; 8 nucleotides line up with TRBD2. This CDR3 region has 12 residues. Germline V gene data show CDR1 as MGHDK and CDR2 as SYGVNS. Trimming took 4 bases from V and 11 from J; bases not matched to a gene: 5. CDR3 protein: CASSVTSGGQYF. The CDR3 nucleotides are TGTGCCAGCAGTGTAACTAGCGGCGGGCAGTATTTT.

This clone was counted ten times or more. The chain uses TRBV2 and TRBJ2-1; D remains unclear. The CDR3 runs 17 residues. With 4 bases removed from V and 1 base from J, the gap between germline ends came to 17 bases. Looked up from germline, CDR1 is SNHLY and CDR2 is FYNNEI. The CDR3 DNA is TGTGCCAGCAGTGTGGGGAAAGTTACTATTTCCTACAATGAGCAGTTCTTC. This gives the protein CASSVGKVTISYNEQFF.

V usage is TRBV12-3 or TRBV12-4 and J usage is TRBJ1-2; D possibly corresponds to TRBD1 (5 bases). The CDR3 loop spans 14 amino acids. The germline V and J ends were trimmed by 6 bases and 9 bases, with 20 bases remaining between them. The DNA of the CDR3 is TGTGCCAGCAGCCGTGTTGGCAGGGAGAATTGCTACACCTTC. It yields the protein CASSRVGRENCYTF.

This clone was seen repeatedly, ten times or more. This sequence joins TRBV20-1 and TRBJ2-6; 8 bases line up with TRBD2. The germline gives CDR1 DFQATT, CDR2 SNEGSKA (reference sequence). The CDR3 has 17 residues. V shed 4 bases and J 0 bases; nucleotides not matched to a gene: 8. The CDR3 is CSAKASGYFSGANVLTF. The CDR3 bases are TGCAGTGCTAAAGCTAGCGGGTACTTCTCTGGGGCCAACGTCCTGACTTTC.

This clone was detected many times. The rearrangement uses TRBV7-6 and TRBJ2-2, with a tentative D call TRBD1 (5 bases). The CDR3 is 16 residues long. The V end lost 1 base, the J end lost 4 bases, and 13 bases lay between the germline ends. Germline CDR1 is SGHVS and CDR2 is FNYEAQ. In DNA, the CDR3 is TGTGCCAGCAGCTTAGAGGGGCCAAGTGGCACCGGGGAGCTGTTTTTT. Protein product: CASSLEGPSGTGELFF.

This clone was counted many times. V usage is TRBV6-4 and J usage is TRBJ2-3, with 9 bases aligning to TRBD2. The germline gives CDR1 MRHNA, CDR2 SNTAGT. The CDR3 spans 14 residues. V shed 3 bases, J shed 4 bases, and the junction held 2 bases outside the gene matches. CDR3 loop: CASSDASGADTQYF. Here the CDR3 DNA reads TGTGCCAGCAGTGATGCTAGCGGGGCAGATACGCAGTATTTT.

For this clone: The CDR3 carries no conserved terminal phenylalanine or tryptophan, so it likely arises from a read error. Because the CDR3's place on the DNA is in doubt, the DNA is left out and the CDR3 is given as listed by TCRdb. The CDR3 spells CASSESAG. The rearrangement links TRBV6-1 to TRBJ2-1; the table's D call of TRBD2 was not tested on the DNA. The CDR3 spans 8 amino acids, including both terminal residues. CDR1 and CDR2 from the germline V gene are MNHNS and SASEGT.

This clone was counted a few times. The CDR3 loop is CASSELMYYEQYF. DNA of the CDR3: TGCGCCAGCAGTGAGTTAATGTATTACGAGCAGTACTTC. V and J are TRBV10-1 and TRBJ2-7; D is undetermined. CDR1 is WNHNN, CDR2 SYGVQD, per germline (reference sequence). V lost 1 base to trimming and J lost 4 bases, with 8 bases between them. The CDR3 runs to 13 residues.

Judged by abundance, this clone is medium-sized. The CDR3 region is CASSLLARGGTYEQYF. The CDR3, as DNA: TGTGCCAGCAGCTTACTGGCTAGGGGGGGAACCTACGAGCAGTACTTC. V is TRBV7-2 and J is TRBJ2-7; maybe TRBD2 (7 bases). Germline V gene sequence: CDR1 SGHTA, CDR2 FQGNSA. The CDR3 length is 16 residues. The V and J ends lost 2 bases and 2 bases respectively, with 16 bases between them.

The rearrangement uses TRBV20-1 and TRBJ2-1, with a weak D call TRBD1 (5 bases). Trimming stripped 5 bases from V and 10 bases from J, with 21 bases between. CDR1 is DFQATT and CDR2 is SNEGSKA in the germline V gene (reference sequence). The length of the CDR3 is 14 residues. The CDR3 DNA sequence: TGCAGTGCTCGCAGAACTCATGACAGATACGAGCAGTTCTTC. Its translation is CSARRTHDRYEQFF.

Ten or more counts support this clone. The gene calls are TRBV4-1 and TRBJ2-7; 9 bases map to TRBD1. The J segment lost 7 bases and the V segment lost 1 base, leaving 11 bases of the junction unmatched. Per germline, CDR1 MGHRA and CDR2 YSYEKL. CDR3 length: 16 amino acids. CDR3 loop: CASSQVPGQGSSEQYF. CDR3 DNA sequence: TGCGCCAGCAGCCAAGTGCCGGGACAGGGCTCCTCTGAGCAGTACTTC.

This clone was seen ten or more times. The CDR3 region is CASSRQGAAVEAFF. The CDR3 DNA sequence: TGTGCCAGTAGTAGGCAGGGGGCGGCGGTTGAAGCTTTCTTT. This rearrangement joins TRBV19 to TRBJ1-1, with TRBD1 matching 8 bases. V gave up 4 bases and J gave up 7 bases; unmatched junction bases: 8. The CDR3 contains 14 residues. In germline, CDR1 is LNHDA, CDR2 SQIVND (reference sequence).

This clone was found many times. CDR3: CASSPGQIAKNIQYF. CDR3 bases: TGCGCCAGCAGCCCGGGACAGATAGCCAAAAACATTCAGTACTTC. The chain is built from TRBV5-1 and TRBJ2-4; TRBD1 agrees at 7 bases. Trimming took 4 bases from V and 0 from J; bases not matched to a gene: 4. The CDR3 loop spans 15 amino acids. Per germline, CDR1 SGHRS and CDR2 YFSETQ. Full variable domain (outside the CDR3, taken from reference TRBV5-1 and TRBJ2-4): KAGVTQTPRYLIKTRGQQVTLSCSPISGHRSVSWYQQTPGQGLQFLFEYFSETQRNKGNFPGRFSGRQFSNSRSEMNVSTLELGDSALYLCASSPGQIAKNIQYFGAGTRLSVL.

This clone has more than one count but fewer than ten. The CDR3 DNA is TGTGCCAGCAGTTTATCAGTTTACTCTGGAAACACCATATATTTT. It is translated as CASSLSVYSGNTIYF. V is TRBV6-1 and J is TRBJ1-3; D gene uncertain. The ends were cut back, 5 bases at V and 0 bases at J, with 11 bases in the middle. Looked up from germline, CDR1 is MNHNS and CDR2 is SASEGT. This CDR3 spans 15 amino acids.

This clone has ten or more counts. This chain connects TRBV24-1 to TRBJ1-2, with D possibly being TRBD1 (5 bases). From germline, CDR1 is KGHDR and CDR2 SFDVKD. There are 13 residues in the CDR3. V was shortened by 4 bases and J by 14 bases, with 19 bases between the two germline ends. The CDR3 is CATSEFSTRDMTF. The CDR3, as DNA: TGTGCCACCAGTGAGTTTTCTACCAGGGATATGACCTTC.

A few counts support this clone. J is TRBJ1-1 and V is TRBV10-3; D unclear. CDR1 is ENHRY and CDR2 is SYGVKD in the germline V gene. The CDR3 runs 13 residues. V was clipped by 8 bases and J by 5 bases, with 15 bases between them. CDR3 nucleotides: TGTGCCATCTCTGAGTACACCGGGACTGAAGCTTTCTTT. This codes for CAISEYTGTEAFF.